This T cell receptor (beta chain) was documented in a study of CD8+CD57+ T cells in acquired aplastic anemia. Study-level points and caveats: It was found that more than 25 CD8+ CDR3 sequences were shared between patients and controls.

Turning to this clonotype: Its specificity is unknown.

Using genomic DNA as the template, TCR beta VDJ and CDR3 profiling was carried out. One entry per CDR3 protein, called by TCRdb with MiXCR from the reads. Here the sample spans around 250,000 distinct CDR3 sequences, around 82% being singletons. V was trimmed by 8 bases and J by 5 bases, leaving 8 bases between them. The CDR3 totals 12 residues. The V gene's germline CDR1 is SGDLS and CDR2 YYNGEE. Patients picked for sequencing had shown CD8+CD57+ cell expansion detected by flow cytometry. The source material was sorted CD4+, CD8+, or CD8+CD57+ T cells (not recorded which) from PBMCs. The rearrangement uses TRBV9 and TRBJ1-6; possibly TRBD1 for D (6 bases). The receptor was derived from a human donor with aplastic anemia. Written as DNA, the CDR3 is TGTGCCAGAAACAGGGATAATTCACCCCTCCACTTT. It translates to CARNRDNSPLHF.